The 14 T cell receptor beta chains below were found in one sample sequenced in a study of T cells in localized non-small cell lung cancer. TCRdb's copy holds only in-frame clones and misses some; the assay was immunoSEQ multiplex PCR. The sample has 25,000 to 30,000 clones; 80% to 90% are singletons. The sample was peripheral blood, taken before any cancer treatment. Receptors originate from a woman between 18 and 50 years old with stage I lung adenocarcinoma.

This chain joins TRBV15 and TRBJ2-1; D gene ambiguous. Germline assignment: CDR1 LNHNV and CDR2 YYDKDF (reference sequence). This CDR3 comprises 13 residues. Trimming removed 4 bases from V and 10 bases from J, with 14 bases in between. Here the CDR3 DNA reads TGTGCCACCAGCATGGCCTCCCCGTGGGAGCAGTTCTTC. It yields the protein CATSMASPWEQFF.

This CDR3 reads CASSYPGPYTGELFF. CDR3 in DNA: TGTGCCAGCAGTTACCCCGGACCGTACACCGGGGAGCTGTTTTTT. The chain is built from TRBV6-6 and TRBJ2-2; D not resolved. V gave up 2 bases and J gave up 3 bases, with 10 bases separating them. Germline V gene data show CDR1 as MNHNY and CDR2 as SVGAGI (reference sequence). This CDR3 is 15 amino acids long.

The chain joins TRBV28 to TRBJ1-2; no clear D. CDR1 MDHEN and CDR2 SYDVKM come from the germline V gene. This CDR3 has 13 residues. V was clipped by 6 bases and J by 5 bases, with 13 bases between them. CDR3 sequence (DNA): TGTGCCAGCAGCCAACAGTTAGAGTATGGCTACACCTTC. The encoded protein is CASSQQLEYGYTF.

The V gene is TRBV6-1, the J gene TRBJ1-1; no clear D. The CDR3 runs 12 residues. The V gene lost 7 bases and the J gene lost 0 bases, with 6 bases spanning the gap. Germline assignment: CDR1 MNHNS and CDR2 SASEGT. The DNA for the CDR3 is TGTGCCAGCATGAGAATGAACACTGAAGCTTTCTTT. Residues: CASMRMNTEAFF.

The chain links TRBV4-1 to TRBJ2-1, with unresolved D. The CDR3 contains 13 residues. Germline V CDR1 and CDR2: MGHRA, YSYEKL. The V gene lost 3 bases and the J gene lost 7 bases, with 10 bases spanning the gap. The CDR3 protein is CASSHWTPNEQFF. The CDR3 DNA sequence: TGCGCCAGCAGCCACTGGACCCCTAATGAGCAGTTCTTC.

The rearrangement uses TRBV4-3 and TRBJ2-1; the match to TRBD2 covers 11 bases. This CDR3 region has 15 residues. The germline gives CDR1 LGHNA, CDR2 YSLEER. Trimming at V came to 2 bases and at J to 6 bases, leaving 3 bases not matched to a gene. CDR3: CASSQTSGSGNEQFF. The CDR3 coding sequence is TGCGCCAGCAGCCAAACTAGCGGGAGTGGCAATGAGCAGTTCTTC.

This chain links TRBV9 with TRBJ1-5; D is unclear. The CDR3 sequence is 13 residues long. From germline, CDR1 is SGDLS and CDR2 YYNGEE. V lost 0 bases and J 5 bases, leaving 6 bases between the germline ends. CDR3 amino acids: CASSVDVDQPQHF. In DNA form, the CDR3 reads TGTGCCAGCAGCGTAGATGTCGATCAGCCCCAGCATTTT.

This chain connects TRBV29-1 to TRBJ1-1; maybe TRBD1 (5 bases). Germline assignment: CDR1 SQVTM and CDR2 ANQGSEA. This CDR3 is 13 amino acids long. With 8 bases removed from V and 5 bases from J, the gap between germline ends came to 18 bases. Here the CDR3 reads CSTPADSYTEAFF. Written as DNA, the CDR3 is TGCAGCACCCCCGCCGACAGCTATACTGAAGCTTTCTTT.

The V and J genes are TRBV9 and TRBJ1-2; TRBD1 matches at 7 bases. The CDR3 extends over 15 amino acids. Germline CDR1 SGDLS, CDR2 YYNGEE. The junction had 6 bases not matched to a gene; V was cut back by 3 bases and J by 1 base. The CDR3 region is CASSGDSILNYGYTF. Written as DNA, the CDR3 is TGTGCCAGCAGCGGGGACAGCATTCTTAACTATGGCTACACCTTC.

This clone came up once. The chain joins TRBV5-1 to TRBJ2-7; 7 bases are shared with TRBD1. Germline trimming cut 0 bases from V and 4 bases from J; bases unmatched to any gene: 7. Germline CDR1 and CDR2: SGHRS and YFSETQ. CDR3 length: 15 residues. The chain's CDR3 is CASSLAGTELYEQYF. The CDR3 DNA reads as TGCGCCAGCAGCTTGGCCGGGACAGAGCTATACGAGCAGTACTTC.

The chain uses TRBV19 and TRBJ1-2; D might be TRBD1 (6 bases). In germline, CDR1 is LNHDA, CDR2 SQIVND (reference sequence). The CDR3 covers 15 residues. V was trimmed by 1 base and J by 0 bases, leaving 9 bases between them. The CDR3 coding sequence is TGTGCCAGTAGTATAGGGACAGATGCTAACTATGGCTACACCTTC. This gives the protein CASSIGTDANYGYTF. The full variable domain, in which reference TRBV19 and TRBJ1-2 provide the parts outside the CDR3, is DGGITQSPKYLFRKEGQNVTLSCEQNLNHDAMYWYRQDPGQGLRLIYYSQIVNDFQKGDIAEGYSVSREKKESFPLTVTSAQKNPTAFYLCASSIGTDANYGYTFGSGTRLTVV.

This clone showed up just a few times. The rearrangement joins TRBV6-1 to TRBJ1-2; D ambiguous. The CDR3 length is 14 residues. CDR1 is MNHNS and CDR2 is SASEGT in the germline V gene. Trimming left V 6 bases short and J 4 bases short, with 15 bases between. The CDR3 DNA sequence: TGTGCCAGCAGCCCTGACAATGTTTTCTATGGCTACACCTTC. This gives the protein CASSPDNVFYGYTF.

The genes are TRBV18 and TRBJ1-2; the match to TRBD1 covers 10 bases. CDR1 is KGHSH and CDR2 is LQKENI in the germline V gene. The V segment lost 4 bases and the J segment 7 bases; nucleotides outside the gene matches: 12. The CDR3 is 16 residues long. CDR3 nucleotides: TGTGCCAGCTCACTGACCGAAGGGGACAGGGGTGGTGGCTACACCTTC. Amino acids: CASSLTEGDRGGGYTF.

The V and J genes are TRBV12-5 and TRBJ2-7; D ambiguous. Germline V gene lookup returns CDR1 LGHNT and CDR2 FRNRAP. The CDR3 covers 13 residues. Trimming left V 5 bases short and J 6 bases short, with 14 bases between. Here the CDR3 DNA reads TGTGCTAGTGGTCCCCCGGCAGCGACCGAGCAGTACTTC. Translation: CASGPPAATEQYF.